Each of the 25 T cell receptor beta chains below was sequenced from the same sample in a study of T cells in Graves' hyperthyroidism and ophthalmopathy. Using RNA transcripts as the source, TCR beta CDR3 regions were amplified. A set of HTBI primers served as the primers for a first-round RT-PCR of the TCR CDR3. MiXCR was run by TCRdb on the multiplex PCR reads, yielding one entry per CDR3 protein. This table holds hundreds of thousands of distinct CDR3 sequences, approximately 14% found once. Sequencing used blood. Receptors originate from a woman aged 40 to 50 with Graves' ophthalmopathy.

This clonotype has only a few counts. A much larger clone sits a single nucleotide away, making a read error possible. The chain combines TRBV27 with TRBJ2-1; D is undetermined. The CDR3 has 12 amino acids. Germline V CDR1 and CDR2: MNHEY, SMNVEV (reference sequence). The CDR3 DNA reads TGTGCCAGCAGTTATGGTTACAATGAGCGGTTCTTC. It specifies CASSYGYNERFF.

This chain joins TRBV27 and TRBJ2-1, with a weak D call TRBD2 (5 bases). Trimming removed 2 bases from V and 3 bases from J, with 11 bases in between. The CDR3 length is 15 residues. Germline V CDR1 and CDR2: MNHEY, SMNVEV (reference sequence). DNA for the CDR3: TGTGCCAGCAGTTTAACCCGGGGTGGCTACAATGAGCAGTTCTTC. It is translated as CASSLTRGGYNEQFF.

This clonotype was seen many times. The rearrangement uses TRBV11-3 and TRBJ2-3, with TRBD2 identical over 13 bases. The CDR3 contains 14 residues. V was pared by 6 bases and J by 8 bases, with 5 bases of the junction left unmatched. The germline CDR1 and CDR2 sequences are SGHNT and YENEEA. The chain's CDR3 is CASSRTSGGVTQYF. Written as DNA, the CDR3 is TGTGCCAGCAGTCGGACTAGCGGGGGTGTTACGCAGTATTTT.

This clonotype was recorded many times. The chain couples TRBV27 to TRBJ2-6; no clear D gene. CDR3 length: 16 residues. The V end lost 3 bases, the J end lost 0 bases, and 9 bases lay between the germline ends. The germline V gene has CDR1 MNHEY and CDR2 SMNVEV (reference sequence). The CDR3 region is CASSLRQSSGANVLTF. The CDR3 DNA reads as TGTGCCAGCAGTTTGAGACAAAGCTCTGGGGCCAACGTCCTGACTTTC.

This clonotype was observed a few times. The chain carries TRBV19 and TRBJ1-5; possibly TRBD1 for D (6 bases). From germline, CDR1 is LNHDA and CDR2 SQIVND (reference sequence). With 4 bases removed from V and 0 bases from J, the gap between germline ends came to 19 bases. The CDR3 consists of 18 residues. The CDR3 region has the DNA TGTGCCAGTAGTAATCCGGGGGCCCACCGCCTTAGCAATCAGCCCCAGCATTTT. Its translation is CASSNPGAHRLSNQPQHF.

The DNA for the CDR3 is TGCGCCAGCAGCCAAGACAGTAGCAATCAGCCCCAGCATTTT. Its protein is CASSQDSSNQPQHF. This chain joins TRBV4-1 and TRBJ1-5; no clear D gene. Trimming shortened V by 0 bases and J by 0 bases, and 3 bases separated the two germline ends. The CDR3 contains 14 residues. The germline V gene encodes CDR1 MGHRA and CDR2 YSYEKL.

This clonotype occurred many times. One end of the junction varies from germline; a read error may be responsible. The chain employs TRBV24-1 and TRBJ1-4, with 11 bases lining up with TRBD1. The CDR3 totals 15 residues. The germline CDR1 and CDR2 sequences are KGHDR and SFDVKD. The CDR3 nucleotides read TGTGCCACCAGCGATTCAGGGACAGGGGGTGAAAAACTGTTTTTT. This gives the protein CATSDSGTGGEKLFF.

A few counts support this clonotype. The chain combines TRBV6-2 or TRBV6-3 with TRBJ2-7; D tentatively reads TRBD1 or TRBD2 (5 bases each). V was trimmed by 2 bases and J by 6 bases, leaving 26 bases between them. CDR1 is MNHEY and CDR2 is SVGEGT in the germline V gene. The CDR3 has 18 residues. CDR3 sequence (DNA): TGTGCCAGCAGTTACCCACTGGGGACCCTACGTTTTTTAGCCGAGCAGTACTTC. Translated: CASSYPLGTLRFLAEQYF.

In its sample, this clonotype was seen many times. The J gene is TRBJ2-5, the V gene TRBV11-2, with TRBD2 as a possible D gene (7 bases). The CDR3 sequence is 15 residues long. Germline V CDR1 and CDR2: SGHAT, FQNNGV. The V end lost 2 bases, the J end lost 3 bases, and 13 bases lay between the germline ends. Here the CDR3 reads CASSLWGGPKETQYF. The CDR3 nucleotides are TGTGCCAGCAGCTTATGGGGGGGGCCAAAAGAGACCCAGTACTTC.

This rearrangement joins TRBV20-1 to TRBJ2-5; D may be TRBD1 (6 bases). V shed 6 bases and J shed 5 bases, with 16 bases lying between them. Germline loops: CDR1 DFQATT, CDR2 SNEGSKA (reference sequence). The CDR3 is made up of 13 amino acids. The CDR3 loop is CSALIPQGETQYF. In DNA, the CDR3 is TGCAGTGCCCTTATTCCTCAGGGGGAGACCCAGTACTTC.

This sequence joins TRBV20-1 and TRBJ2-7; 11 nucleotides line up with TRBD2. Germline V CDR1 and CDR2: DFQATT, SNEGSKA (reference sequence). After removal of 3 bases from V and 4 bases from J, the junction contained 5 bases not matched to a gene. This CDR3 contains 14 residues. CDR3 loop: CSASSSGGAYEQYF. The CDR3, as DNA: TGCAGTGCTAGCAGTAGCGGGGGGGCATACGAGCAGTACTTC.

A few counts support this clonotype. This chain connects TRBV5-1 to TRBJ1-2, with D tentatively TRBD1 (5 bases). V lost 0 bases and J lost 3, with 9 bases in between. CDR3 length: 14 amino acids. Looked up from germline, CDR1 is SGHRS and CDR2 is YFSETQ. For the CDR3, the DNA is TGCGCCAGCAGCTTGGGAGGGGCAGACTATGGCTACACCTTC. Protein: CASSLGGADYGYTF. The full variable domain, completed using reference TRBV5-1 and TRBJ1-2, is KAGVTQTPRYLIKTRGQQVTLSCSPISGHRSVSWYQQTPGQGLQFLFEYFSETQRNKGNFPGRFSGRQFSNSRSEMNVSTLELGDSALYLCASSLGGADYGYTFGSGTRLTVV.

This clonotype was observed a handful of times. The chain combines TRBV6-1 with TRBJ2-2, with 7 bases lining up with TRBD1. The junction had 12 bases not matched to a gene; V was cut back by 7 bases and J by 7 bases. The CDR3 extends over 15 amino acids. In germline, CDR1 is MNHNS, CDR2 SASEGT. The CDR3 loop reads CASISGTAIGGELFF. The CDR3 nucleotides are TGTGCCAGCATTTCTGGGACAGCCATAGGCGGGGAGCTGTTTTTT.

The table lists this clonotype with many counts. This chain joins TRBV12-3 or TRBV12-4 and TRBJ2-5; 12 bases match TRBD2. With 4 bases clipped from V and 0 bases from J, the junction kept 9 bases outside the gene matches. The CDR3 length is 18 residues. As DNA, the CDR3 is TGTGCCAGCAGTTCCTCAGGACTAGCGGGACTGTACCAAGAGACCCAGTACTTC. Residues: CASSSSGLAGLYQETQYF.

This clonotype was observed a handful of times. V and J are TRBV19 and TRBJ2-3; no clear D gene. Germline V gene lookup returns CDR1 LNHDA and CDR2 SQIVND (reference sequence). V gave up 2 bases and J gave up 0 bases, with 6 bases separating them. CDR3 length: 14 residues. The CDR3 sequence is CASSIQGSTDTQYF. CDR3 nucleotides: TGTGCCAGTAGTATACAAGGGAGCACAGATACGCAGTATTTT.

This clonotype was seen many times. The CDR3 sequence is CASSLGGAGVHEQYF. CDR3 nucleotides: TGTGCCAGCAGTTTAGGCGGCGCGGGAGTGCACGAGCAGTACTTC. The chain has TRBV28 and TRBJ2-7; 7 positions match TRBD2. Germline-derived CDR1 and CDR2 are MDHEN and SYDVKM. Losses at the gene ends were 2 bases for V and 5 bases for J; bases not matched to a gene: 9. The CDR3 runs 15 residues.

Ten or more counts support this clonotype. This chain uses TRBV28 with TRBJ2-5; D remains unclear. The CDR3 runs to 17 residues. Trimming pared 7 bases from V and 2 bases from J, leaving 23 bases between. The germline gives CDR1 MDHEN, CDR2 SYDVKM. The CDR3: CASTPPFRSHIQETQYF. CDR3 nucleotides: TGTGCCAGCACCCCACCCTTCCGAAGTCATATACAAGAGACCCAGTACTTC.

This clonotype was detected ten times or more. The chain links TRBV20-1 to TRBJ1-6, with D hard to call. The V end lost 0 bases, the J end lost 10 bases, and 16 bases lay between the germline ends. Germline V lookup: CDR1 DFQATT, CDR2 SNEGSKA (reference sequence). This CDR3 is 15 amino acids long. The DNA for the CDR3 is TGCAGTGCTAGAGATCGAGACGGAGATCGGTCACCCCTCCACTTT. It translates to CSARDRDGDRSPLHF.

The table lists this clonotype with many counts. The chain uses TRBV2 and TRBJ1-1, with D perhaps matching TRBD1 (5 bases). The CDR3 spans 15 residues. The V gene lost 2 bases and the J gene lost 5 bases, with 15 bases spanning the gap. Looked up from germline, CDR1 is SNHLY and CDR2 is FYNNEI. The CDR3 is CASSESGGRWTEAFF. In DNA form, the CDR3 reads TGTGCCAGCAGTGAAAGCGGGGGAAGGTGGACTGAAGCTTTCTTT.

This clonotype was seen a single time. It is likely a read error, because the conserved phenylalanine at the end of the CDR3 is missing. V is TRBV11-1 and J is TRBJ1-1; D is unclear. The CDR3 spans 14 residues. Germline values: CDR1 SGHAT, CDR2 FQDESV (reference sequence). The DNA for the CDR3 is TGTGCCAGCAGCTTATCTCGAGGGAACACCGAAGCTTTCCTT. It specifies CASSLSRGNTEAFL.

This clonotype came up a few times. As DNA, the CDR3 is TGCAGTGCTAGAGAATGGCGGACAGTCCCCTATAATTCACCCCTCCACTTT. Translation gives CSAREWRTVPYNSPLHF. V usage is TRBV20-1 and J usage is TRBJ1-6, with D possibly matching TRBD1 (6 bases). Germline-derived CDR1 and CDR2 are DFQATT and SNEGSKA (reference sequence). This CDR3 is built from 17 residues. V was clipped by 0 bases and J by 2 bases, with 14 bases between them.

This clonotype was counted at least ten times. The chain's CDR3 is CASSIGREQFF. For the CDR3, the DNA is TGTGCCAGTAGTATCGGCAGGGAGCAGTTCTTC. The rearrangement uses TRBV19 and TRBJ2-1; D is unclear. CDR1 is LNHDA and CDR2 is SQIVND in the germline V gene (reference sequence). V was pared by 3 bases and J by 10 bases, with 7 bases between. The CDR3 is 11 residues long.

A few counts support this clonotype. The chain is built from TRBV5-6 and TRBJ2-1; 8 nucleotides align to TRBD1. Germline assignment: CDR1 SGHDT and CDR2 YYEEEE. Trimming removed 5 bases from V and 3 bases from J; junction bases left unmatched: 4. CDR3 length equals 14 residues. CDR3 region: CASSEDRDYNEQFF. CDR3 nucleotides: TGTGCCAGCAGTGAGGACAGGGACTACAATGAGCAGTTCTTC.

The chain recombines TRBV5-1 with TRBJ2-7; 8 nucleotides line up with TRBD1. CDR1 is SGHRS, CDR2 YFSETQ, per germline. The J segment lost 2 bases and the V segment lost 5 bases, leaving 15 bases of the junction unmatched. The CDR3 totals 17 residues. The chain's CDR3 is CASRKIGSGTGPYEQYF. The CDR3 region has the DNA TGCGCCAGCAGAAAAATAGGATCCGGGACAGGCCCCTACGAGCAGTACTTC.

This clonotype was seen ten or more times. The chain combines TRBV27 with TRBJ2-7; the D gene could be TRBD1 or TRBD2 (5 bases each). Germline V lookup: CDR1 MNHEY, CDR2 SMNVEV (reference sequence). The CDR3 length is 14 residues. Trimming removed 6 bases from V and 5 bases from J, with 17 bases in between. CDR3 loop: CASRNPGPVDEQYF. In DNA form, the CDR3 reads TGTGCCAGCAGGAACCCGGGACCCGTGGACGAGCAGTACTTC.